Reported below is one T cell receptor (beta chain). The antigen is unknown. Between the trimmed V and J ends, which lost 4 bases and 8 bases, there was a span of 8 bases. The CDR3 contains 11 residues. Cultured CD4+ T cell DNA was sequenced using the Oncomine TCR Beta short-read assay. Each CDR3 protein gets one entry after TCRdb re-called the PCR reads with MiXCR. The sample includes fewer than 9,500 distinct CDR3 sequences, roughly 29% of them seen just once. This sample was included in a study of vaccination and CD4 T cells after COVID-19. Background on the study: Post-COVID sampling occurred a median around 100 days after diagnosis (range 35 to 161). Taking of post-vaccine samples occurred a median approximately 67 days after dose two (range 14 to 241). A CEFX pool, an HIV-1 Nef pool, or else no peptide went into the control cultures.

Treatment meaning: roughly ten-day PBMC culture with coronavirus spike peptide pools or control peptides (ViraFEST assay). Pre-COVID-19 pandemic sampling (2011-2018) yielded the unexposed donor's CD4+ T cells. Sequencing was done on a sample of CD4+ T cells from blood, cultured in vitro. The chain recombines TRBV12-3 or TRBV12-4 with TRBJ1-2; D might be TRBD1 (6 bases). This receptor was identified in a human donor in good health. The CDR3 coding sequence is TGTGCCAGCAGTTGCGGACAGGGCTACACCTTC. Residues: CASSCGQGYTF.